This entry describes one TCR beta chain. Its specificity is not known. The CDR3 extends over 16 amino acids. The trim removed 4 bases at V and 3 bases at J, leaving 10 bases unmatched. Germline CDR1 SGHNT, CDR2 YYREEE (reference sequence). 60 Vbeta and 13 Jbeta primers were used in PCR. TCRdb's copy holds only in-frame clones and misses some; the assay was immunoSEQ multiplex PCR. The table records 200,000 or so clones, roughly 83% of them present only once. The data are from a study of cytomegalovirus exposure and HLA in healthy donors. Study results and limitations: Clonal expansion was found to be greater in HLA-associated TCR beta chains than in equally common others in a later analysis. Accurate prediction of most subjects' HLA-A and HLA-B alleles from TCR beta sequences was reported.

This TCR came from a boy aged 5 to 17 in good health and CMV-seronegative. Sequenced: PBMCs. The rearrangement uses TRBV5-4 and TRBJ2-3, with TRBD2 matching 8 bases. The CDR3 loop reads CASSGPSGGRTDTQYF. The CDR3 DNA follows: TGTGCCAGCAGCGGGCCGAGCGGGGGAAGGACAGATACGCAGTATTTT. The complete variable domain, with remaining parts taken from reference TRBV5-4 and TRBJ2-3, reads ETGVTQSPTHLIKTRGQQVTLRCSSQSGHNTVSWYQQALGQGPQFIFQYYREEENGRGNFPPRFSGLQFPNYSSELNVNALELDDSALYLCASSGPSGGRTDTQYFGPGTRLTVL.